These T cell receptor beta chains were read from a single sample in a study of shared clonotypes between healthy human individuals. Profiling relied on immunoSEQ multiplex PCR, and the TCRdb table lists in-frame clones only, not all of them. The table lists roughly 1 million clones, 78% of them singletons. Sequenced input: memory CD4+ T cells from PBMCs. The receptors shown here come from a man younger than 30 in good health. Some clones in this sample may be carry-over from other donors' samples. The CDR3 runs from the conserved cysteine through the conserved F or W. The order of the fields is V gene, D gene, J gene, clone size, CDR3 length, CDR3 protein, CDR3 DNA. A D gene is named only where the DNA matches it firmly. Rows give clone size only sometimes, using once, few, many, or a class for an expanded clone.

TRBV29-1	.	TRBJ2-1	.	10	CSVDPHEQFF	TGCAGCGTTGATCCCCATGAGCAGTTCTTC
TRBV7-9	.	TRBJ1-1	.	13	CASSLLVNREAFF	TGTGCCAGCAGCTTACTGGTAAACCGGGAAGCTTTCTTT
TRBV18	TRBD1	TRBJ1-2	.	15	CASSPGAGTGDGYTF	TGTGCCAGCTCACCAGGGGCCGGGACAGGAGATGGCTACACCTTC
TRBV4-1	TRBD2	TRBJ2-3	.	18	CASSQDRASGSSTDTQYF	TGCGCCAGCAGCCAAGACCGGGCTAGCGGATCTAGCACAGATACGCAGTATTTT
TRBV30	.	TRBJ2-5	once	14	CAWSVRSQRETQYF	TGTGCCTGGAGTGTACGGTCACAGAGGGAGACCCAGTACTTC
TRBV7-2	TRBD2	TRBJ2-1	.	16	CASSLASGTSYNEQFF	TGTGCCAGCAGCTTAGCATCGGGGACTAGCTACAATGAGCAGTTCTTC
TRBV7-9	.	TRBJ2-3	.	15	CASSLKSGVGDTQYF	TGTGCCAGCAGCTTAAAATCCGGGGTGGGAGATACGCAGTATTTT
TRBV6-5	.	TRBJ2-7	.	14	CASSSVTGNHEQYF	TGTGCCAGCAGCAGTGTAACAGGGAACCACGAGCAGTACTTC
TRBV7-2	.	TRBJ2-5	.	14	CASSLFEGPETQYF	TGTGCCAGCAGCTTATTTGAGGGACCAGAGACCCAGTACTTC
TRBV11-2	.	TRBJ2-7	many	13	CASRKPGLHEQYF	TGTGCCAGCAGAAAACCGGGCCTCCACGAGCAGTACTTC
TRBV6-1	TRBD1	TRBJ2-1	.	14	CASSQGQGADEQFF	TGTGCCAGCAGTCAGGGACAGGGGGCCGATGAGCAGTTCTTC
TRBV7-9	TRBD1	TRBJ1-3	.	16	CASSSDRGAAGNTIYF	TGTGCCAGCAGCTCGGACAGGGGAGCCGCTGGAAACACCATATATTTT
TRBV18	.	TRBJ1-2	once	12	CASSPDLFSYTF	TGTGCCAGCTCACCGGACTTGTTTAGCTACACCTTC
TRBV19	.	TRBJ2-6	.	14	CASSIDWGYDVLTF	TGTGCCAGTAGTATAGATTGGGGATATGACGTCCTGACTTTC
TRBV11-2	.	TRBJ1-5	.	13	CASSFGGNQPQHF	TGTGCCAGCAGCTTCGGGGGGAATCAGCCCCAGCATTTT
TRBV18	.	TRBJ1-1	.	13	CASCGTMNTEAFF	TGTGCCAGCTGCGGGACGATGAACACTGAAGCTTTCTTT